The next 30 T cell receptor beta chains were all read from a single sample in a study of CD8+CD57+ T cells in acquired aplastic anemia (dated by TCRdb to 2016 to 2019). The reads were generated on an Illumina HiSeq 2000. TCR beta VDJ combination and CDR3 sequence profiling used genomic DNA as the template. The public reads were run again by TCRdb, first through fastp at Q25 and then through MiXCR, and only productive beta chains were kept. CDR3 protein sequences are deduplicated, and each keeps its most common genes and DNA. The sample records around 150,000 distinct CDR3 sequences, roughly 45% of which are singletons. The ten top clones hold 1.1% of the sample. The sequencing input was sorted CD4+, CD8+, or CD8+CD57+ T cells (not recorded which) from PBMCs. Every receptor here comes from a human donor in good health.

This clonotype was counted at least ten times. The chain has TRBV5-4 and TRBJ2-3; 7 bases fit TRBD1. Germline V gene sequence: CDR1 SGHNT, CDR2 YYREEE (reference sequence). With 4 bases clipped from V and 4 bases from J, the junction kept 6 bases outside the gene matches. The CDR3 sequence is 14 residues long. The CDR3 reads CASSTGQEADTQYF. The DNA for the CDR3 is TGTGCCAGCAGCACCGGACAGGAGGCAGATACGCAGTATTTT.

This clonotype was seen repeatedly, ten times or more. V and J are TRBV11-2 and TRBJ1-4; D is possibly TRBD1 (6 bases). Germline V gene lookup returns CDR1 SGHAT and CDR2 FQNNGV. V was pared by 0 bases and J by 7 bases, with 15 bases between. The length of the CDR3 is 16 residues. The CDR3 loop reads CASSLEVGGAREKLFF. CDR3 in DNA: TGTGCCAGCAGCTTAGAAGTTGGGGGGGCGCGTGAAAAACTGTTTTTT.

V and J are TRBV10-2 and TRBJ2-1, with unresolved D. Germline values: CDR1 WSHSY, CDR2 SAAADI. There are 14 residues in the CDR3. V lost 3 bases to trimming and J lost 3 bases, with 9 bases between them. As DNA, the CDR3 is TGCGCCAGCAGTGATTTGTGGGACTACAATGAGCAGTTCTTC. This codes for CASSDLWDYNEQFF.

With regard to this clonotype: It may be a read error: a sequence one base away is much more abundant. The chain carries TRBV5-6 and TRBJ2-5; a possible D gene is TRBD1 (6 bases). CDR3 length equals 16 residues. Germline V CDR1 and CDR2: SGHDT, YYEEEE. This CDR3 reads CARSLAGAGAPETQYF. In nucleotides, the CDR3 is TGTGCCCGCAGCTTGGCCGGGGCAGGGGCCCCCGAGACCCAGTACTTC.

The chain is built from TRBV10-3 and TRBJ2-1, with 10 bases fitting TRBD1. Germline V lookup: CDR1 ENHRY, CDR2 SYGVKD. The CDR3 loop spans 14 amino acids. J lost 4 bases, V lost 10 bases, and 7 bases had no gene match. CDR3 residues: CASRTGGLYNEQFF. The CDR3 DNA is TGTGCCAGCAGGACAGGGGGACTTTACAATGAGCAGTTCTTC.

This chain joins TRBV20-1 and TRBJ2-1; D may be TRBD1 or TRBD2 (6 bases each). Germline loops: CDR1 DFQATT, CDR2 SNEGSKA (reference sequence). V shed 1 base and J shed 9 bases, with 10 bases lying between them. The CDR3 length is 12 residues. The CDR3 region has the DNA TGCAGTGCTAGAGGGGGGGCCGGTGAGCAGTTCTTC. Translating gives CSARGGAGEQFF.

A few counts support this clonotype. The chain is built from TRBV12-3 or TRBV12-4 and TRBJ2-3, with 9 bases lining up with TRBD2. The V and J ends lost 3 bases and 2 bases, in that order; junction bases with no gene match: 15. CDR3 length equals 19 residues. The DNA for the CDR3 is TGTGCCAGCAGTTTTGGGAGGTGGGCTAGCGGGGTAGTCACAGATACGCAGTATTTT. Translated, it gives CASSFGRWASGVVTDTQYF.

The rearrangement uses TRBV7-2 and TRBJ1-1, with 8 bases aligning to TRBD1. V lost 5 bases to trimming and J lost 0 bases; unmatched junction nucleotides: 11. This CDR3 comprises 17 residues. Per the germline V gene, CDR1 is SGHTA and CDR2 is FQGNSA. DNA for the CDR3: TGTGCCAGCAGCCCGGTCAGGGGGCTCAATATGAACACTGAAGCTTTCTTT. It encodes CASSPVRGLNMNTEAFF.

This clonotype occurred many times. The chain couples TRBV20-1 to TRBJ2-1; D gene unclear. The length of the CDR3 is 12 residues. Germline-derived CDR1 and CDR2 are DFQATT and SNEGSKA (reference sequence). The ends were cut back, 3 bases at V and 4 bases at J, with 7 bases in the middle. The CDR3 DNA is TGCAGTGCTAGTGAACAGTACAATGAGCAGTTCTTC. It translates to CSASEQYNEQFF.

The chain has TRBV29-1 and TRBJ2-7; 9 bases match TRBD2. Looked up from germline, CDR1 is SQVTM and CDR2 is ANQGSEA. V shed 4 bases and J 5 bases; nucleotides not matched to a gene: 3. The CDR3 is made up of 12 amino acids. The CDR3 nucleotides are TGCAGCGTTGGCGGGGGGGTCCACGAGCAGTACTTC. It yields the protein CSVGGGVHEQYF.

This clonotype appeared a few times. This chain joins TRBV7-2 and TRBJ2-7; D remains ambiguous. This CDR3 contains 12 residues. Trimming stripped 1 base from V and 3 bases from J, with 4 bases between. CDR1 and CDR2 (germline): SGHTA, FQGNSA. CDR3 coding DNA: TGTGCCAGCAGCTTAGGATACTACGAGCAGTACTTC. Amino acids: CASSLGYYEQYF.

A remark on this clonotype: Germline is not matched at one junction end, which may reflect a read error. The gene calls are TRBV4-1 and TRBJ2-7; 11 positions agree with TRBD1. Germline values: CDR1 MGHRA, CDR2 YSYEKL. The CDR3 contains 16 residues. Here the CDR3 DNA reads TGTGCCAGCAGCCAAGCGCGGACAGGGGGCCGCCACGAGCAGTACTTC. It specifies CASSQARTGGRHEQYF.

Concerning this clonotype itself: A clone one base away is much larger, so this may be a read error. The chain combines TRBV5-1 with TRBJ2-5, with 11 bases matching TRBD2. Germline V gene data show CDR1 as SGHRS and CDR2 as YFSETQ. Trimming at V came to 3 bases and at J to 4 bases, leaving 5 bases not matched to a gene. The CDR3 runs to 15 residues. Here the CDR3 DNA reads TGCGCCAGCAGCTCCGGGACTAGCGGACGAGAGACCCAGTACTTC. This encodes CASSSGTSGRETQYF.

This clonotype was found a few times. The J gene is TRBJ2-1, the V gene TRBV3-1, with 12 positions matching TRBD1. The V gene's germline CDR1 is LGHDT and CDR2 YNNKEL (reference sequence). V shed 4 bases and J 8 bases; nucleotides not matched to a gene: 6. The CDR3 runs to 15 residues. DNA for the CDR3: TGTGCCAGCAGCCCCGGGACAGGGGGCTCGGATGAGCAGTTCTTC. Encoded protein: CASSPGTGGSDEQFF.

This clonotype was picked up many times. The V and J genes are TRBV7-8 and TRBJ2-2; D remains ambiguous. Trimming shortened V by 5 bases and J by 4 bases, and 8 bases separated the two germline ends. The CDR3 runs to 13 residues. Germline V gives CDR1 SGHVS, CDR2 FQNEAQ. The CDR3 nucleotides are TGTGCCAGCAGCCCACCTGGCACCGGGGAGCTGTTTTTT. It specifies CASSPPGTGELFF.

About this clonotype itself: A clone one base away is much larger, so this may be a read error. The CDR3 nucleotides are TGTGCCCGCAGCACCGGACAGTCGACTCAAGAGACCCAGTACTTC. Its translation: CARSTGQSTQETQYF. The chain carries TRBV5-8 and TRBJ2-5; D perhaps matches TRBD1 (6 bases). This CDR3 spans 15 amino acids. CDR1 is SGHTS, CDR2 YDEGEE, per germline.

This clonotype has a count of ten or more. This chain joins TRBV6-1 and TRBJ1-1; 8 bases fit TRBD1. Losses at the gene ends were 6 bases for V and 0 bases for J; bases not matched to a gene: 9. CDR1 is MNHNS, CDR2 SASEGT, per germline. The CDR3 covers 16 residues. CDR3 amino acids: CASRKADRAVNTEAFF. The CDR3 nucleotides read TGTGCCAGCAGGAAGGCGGACAGGGCGGTGAACACTGAAGCTTTCTTT.

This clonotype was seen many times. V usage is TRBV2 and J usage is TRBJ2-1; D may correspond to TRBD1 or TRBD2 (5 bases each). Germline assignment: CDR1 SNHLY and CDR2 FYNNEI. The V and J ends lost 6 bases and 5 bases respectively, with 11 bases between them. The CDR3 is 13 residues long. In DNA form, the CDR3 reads TGTGCCAGCAGAGCCGGGACCCACAATGAGCAGTTCTTC. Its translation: CASRAGTHNEQFF. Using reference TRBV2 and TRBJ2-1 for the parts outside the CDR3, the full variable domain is EPEVTQTPSHQVTQMGQEVILRCVPISNHLYFYWYRQILGQKVEFLVSFYNNEISEKSEIFDDQFSVERPDGSNFTLKIRSTKLEDSAMYFCASRAGTHNEQFFGPGTRLTVL.

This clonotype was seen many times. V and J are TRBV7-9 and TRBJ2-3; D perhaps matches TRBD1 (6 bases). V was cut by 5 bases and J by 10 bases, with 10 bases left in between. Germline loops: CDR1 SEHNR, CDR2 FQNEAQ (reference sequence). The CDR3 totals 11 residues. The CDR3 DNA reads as TGTGCCAGCAGCCTGAACAGGGCGCAGTATTTT. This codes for CASSLNRAQYF.

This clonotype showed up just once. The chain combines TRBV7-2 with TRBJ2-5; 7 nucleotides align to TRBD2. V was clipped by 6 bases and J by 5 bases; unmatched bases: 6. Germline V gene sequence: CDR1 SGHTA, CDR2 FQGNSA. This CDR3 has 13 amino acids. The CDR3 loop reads CASSQAGVETQYF. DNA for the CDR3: TGTGCCAGCAGTCAGGCGGGAGTCGAGACCCAGTACTTC.

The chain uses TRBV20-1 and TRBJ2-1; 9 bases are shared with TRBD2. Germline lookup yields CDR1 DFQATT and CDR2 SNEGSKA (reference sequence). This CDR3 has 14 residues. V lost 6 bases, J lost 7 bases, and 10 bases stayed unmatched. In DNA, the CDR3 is TGCAGTGCCCCCCTTGCTAGCGGGACTAATGAGCAGTTCTTC. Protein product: CSAPLASGTNEQFF.

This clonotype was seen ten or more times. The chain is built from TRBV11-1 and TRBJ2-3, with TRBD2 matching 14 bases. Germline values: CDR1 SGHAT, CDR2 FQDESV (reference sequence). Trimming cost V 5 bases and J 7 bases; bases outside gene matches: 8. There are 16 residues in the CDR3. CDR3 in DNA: TGTGCCAGCAGCCCAGGGGGGACTAGCGGGGGAAATACGCAGTATTTT. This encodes CASSPGGTSGGNTQYF.

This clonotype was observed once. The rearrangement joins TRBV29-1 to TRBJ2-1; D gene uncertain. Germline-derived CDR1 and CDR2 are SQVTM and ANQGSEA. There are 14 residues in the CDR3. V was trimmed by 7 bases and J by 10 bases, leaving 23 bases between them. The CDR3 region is CSAASDLTWSEQFF. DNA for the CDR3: TGCAGCGCTGCGTCTGACTTAACCTGGTCCGAGCAGTTCTTC.

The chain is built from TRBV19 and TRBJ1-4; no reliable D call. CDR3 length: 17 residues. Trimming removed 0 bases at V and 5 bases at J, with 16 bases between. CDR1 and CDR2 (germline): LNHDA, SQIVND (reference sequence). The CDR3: CASSIDLVSGFNEKLFF. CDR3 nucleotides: TGTGCCAGTAGTATAGATCTTGTGTCGGGATTCAATGAAAAACTGTTTTTT.

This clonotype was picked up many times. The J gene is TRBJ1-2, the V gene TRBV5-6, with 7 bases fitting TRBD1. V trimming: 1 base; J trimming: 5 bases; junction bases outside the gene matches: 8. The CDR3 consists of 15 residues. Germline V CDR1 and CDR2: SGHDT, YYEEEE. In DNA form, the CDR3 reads TGTGCCAGCAGCTTGCCCCACCTGACAGGGTATGGCTACACCTTC. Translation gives CASSLPHLTGYGYTF.

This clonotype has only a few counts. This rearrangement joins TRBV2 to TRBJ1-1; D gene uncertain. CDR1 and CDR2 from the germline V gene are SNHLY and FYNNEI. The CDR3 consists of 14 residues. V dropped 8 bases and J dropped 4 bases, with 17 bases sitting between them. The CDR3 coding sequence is TGTGCCAGCTATATAGGCCCTCGACCCACTGAAGCTTTCTTT. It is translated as CASYIGPRPTEAFF.

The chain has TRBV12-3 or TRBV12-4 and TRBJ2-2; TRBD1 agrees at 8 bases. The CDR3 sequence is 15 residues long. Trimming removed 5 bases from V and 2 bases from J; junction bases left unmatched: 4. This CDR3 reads CASSQTGGNTGELFF. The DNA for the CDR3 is TGTGCCAGCAGTCAAACAGGGGGAAACACCGGGGAGCTGTTTTTT.

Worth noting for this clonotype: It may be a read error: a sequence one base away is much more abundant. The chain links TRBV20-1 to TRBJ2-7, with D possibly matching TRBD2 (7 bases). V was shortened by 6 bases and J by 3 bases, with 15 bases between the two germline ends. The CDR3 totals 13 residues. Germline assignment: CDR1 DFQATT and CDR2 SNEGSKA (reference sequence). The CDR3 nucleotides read TGCAGTGCCGTCCGGGGGGCCGGCTACGAGCAGTACTTC. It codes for CSAVRGAGYEQYF.

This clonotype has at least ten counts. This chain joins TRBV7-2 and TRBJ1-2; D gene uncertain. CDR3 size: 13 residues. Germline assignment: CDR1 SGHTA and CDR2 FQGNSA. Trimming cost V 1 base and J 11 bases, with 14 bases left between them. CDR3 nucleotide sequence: TGTGCCAGCAGCTTAGAAGGACTATTAGTGTACACCTTC. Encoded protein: CASSLEGLLVYTF.

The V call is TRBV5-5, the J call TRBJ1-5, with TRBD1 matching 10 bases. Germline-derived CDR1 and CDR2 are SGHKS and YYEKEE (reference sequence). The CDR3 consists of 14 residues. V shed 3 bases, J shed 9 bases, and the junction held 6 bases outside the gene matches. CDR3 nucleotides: TGTGCCAGCAGCTCCCGGACAGGGGGGTCGCCCCAGCATTTT. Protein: CASSSRTGGSPQHF. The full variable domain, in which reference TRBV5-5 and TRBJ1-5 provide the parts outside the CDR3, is DAGVTQSPTHLIKTRGQQVTLRCSPISGHKSVSWYQQVLGQGPQFIFQYYEKEERGRGNFPDRFSARQFPNYSSELNVNALLLGDSALYLCASSSRTGGSPQHFGDGTRLSIL.